One sample yielded the 17 T cell receptor beta chains listed below, sequenced in a study of cytomegalovirus exposure and HLA in healthy donors. PCR employed 60 Vbeta and 13 Jbeta primers. Sequencing used immunoSEQ multiplex PCR; TCRdb keeps in-frame clones, though not all of them. The profile shows roughly 120,000 clones, 80% of them singletons. Sample: PBMCs. All receptors come from a human donor in good health.

The chain is built from TRBV4-1 and TRBJ1-1; 7 bases agree with TRBD1. The CDR3 contains 15 residues. With V trimmed by 3 bases and J by 4 bases, 8 bases remained unmatched. Germline-derived CDR1 and CDR2 are MGHRA and YSYEKL. CDR3 amino acids: CASSQVTGQGTEAFF. The CDR3, as DNA: TGCGCCAGCAGCCAGGTGACAGGGCAGGGCACTGAAGCTTTCTTT.

This chain links TRBV5-1 with TRBJ2-2; D may be TRBD2 (5 bases). Germline CDR1 is SGHRS and CDR2 is YFSETQ. The V end lost 1 base, the J end lost 3 bases, and 10 bases lay between the germline ends. This CDR3 has 15 amino acids. The CDR3 is CASSLRAGDTGELFF. CDR3 nucleotides: TGCGCCAGCAGCTTGCGGGCGGGTGACACCGGGGAGCTGTTTTTT.

Concerning this clone itself: The junction departs from the called germline gene at one end, perhaps through a read error. The chain has TRBV7-8 and TRBJ2-1; 7 nucleotides agree with TRBD2. This CDR3 is built from 11 residues. Per germline, CDR1 SGHVS and CDR2 FQNEAQ. CDR3 nucleotides: TGTGCCAGCAGGGGGAGCGGGGTCTGTGTCTTC. Protein sequence: CASRGSGVCVF.

The rearrangement links TRBV4-3 to TRBJ2-5, with 8 bases fitting TRBD1. After removal of 4 bases from V and 5 bases from J, the junction contained 3 bases not matched to a gene. This CDR3 has 13 amino acids. Germline assignment: CDR1 LGHNA and CDR2 YSLEER. This CDR3 reads CASSPQGVETQYF. CDR3 sequence (DNA): TGCGCCAGCAGCCCACAGGGGGTGGAGACCCAGTACTTC.

The rearrangement uses TRBV6-4 and TRBJ1-6; perhaps TRBD1 as D (6 bases). The CDR3 is 17 amino acids. Trimming left V 6 bases short and J 4 bases short, with 19 bases between. Per the germline V gene, CDR1 is MRHNA and CDR2 is SNTAGT. Here the CDR3 reads CASRSTGIVRYNSPLHF. CDR3 in DNA: TGTGCCAGCAGATCTACAGGGATTGTGAGGTATAATTCACCCCTCCACTTT.

The J gene is TRBJ2-6, the V gene TRBV5-1, with a weak D call TRBD2 (6 bases). Per the germline V gene, CDR1 is SGHRS and CDR2 is YFSETQ. The length of the CDR3 is 15 residues. V was pared by 2 bases and J by 4 bases, with 10 bases between. CDR3 loop: CASSLGGTGANVLTF. As DNA, the CDR3 is TGCGCCAGCAGCTTAGGAGGGACCGGGGCCAACGTCCTGACTTTC.

The CDR3, as DNA: TGTGCCAGCAGTGAAGCGGCGGGGGAGGGCCAAGAGACCCAGTACTTC. This encodes CASSEAAGEGQETQYF. This rearrangement joins TRBV6-1 to TRBJ2-5; 7 nucleotides line up with TRBD2. Unmatched junction bases numbered 5, after V lost 0 bases and J lost 1 base. Germline CDR1 is MNHNS and CDR2 is SASEGT. The CDR3 spans 16 residues.

The chain couples TRBV18 to TRBJ2-5; D is unclear. CDR1 is KGHSH and CDR2 is LQKENI in the germline V gene. CDR3 size: 13 residues. Trimming pared 3 bases from V and 1 base from J, leaving 6 bases between. CDR3 sequence reads: CASSPPPQETQYF. DNA of the CDR3: TGTGCCAGCTCACCTCCTCCCCAAGAGACCCAGTACTTC. Looking up the rest from reference TRBV18 and TRBJ2-5 gives the full variable domain: NAGVMQNPRHLVRRRGQEARLRCSPMKGHSHVYWYRQLPEEGLKFMVYLQKENIIDESGMPKERFSAEFPKEGPSILRIQQVVRGDSAAYFCASSPPPQETQYFGPGTRLLVL.

The genes are TRBV25-1 and TRBJ1-5; no reliable D call. V lost 4 bases and J lost 7, with 8 bases in between. The germline V gene encodes CDR1 MGHDK and CDR2 SYGVNS. There are 12 residues in the CDR3. CDR3 residues: CASSVTGQPQHF. In DNA, the CDR3 is TGTGCCAGCAGTGTCACCGGGCAGCCCCAGCATTTT.

The rearrangement links TRBV6-1 to TRBJ1-2, with D unclear. From germline, CDR1 is MNHNS and CDR2 SASEGT. With 2 bases removed from V and 8 bases from J, the gap between germline ends came to 9 bases. This CDR3 has 12 amino acids. The CDR3 is CASSENGRGYTF. The CDR3 coding sequence is TGTGCCAGCAGTGAAAACGGGAGGGGCTACACCTTC.

The chain has TRBV19 and TRBJ2-1; 7 nucleotides align to TRBD1. The CDR3 is 14 residues long. The trim removed 5 bases at V and 4 bases at J, leaving 5 bases unmatched. Germline V lookup: CDR1 LNHDA, CDR2 SQIVND (reference sequence). Written as DNA, the CDR3 is TGTGCCAGTAGTGAATGGGACAGTTACAATGAGCAGTTCTTC. This encodes CASSEWDSYNEQFF.

This clone occurred once. This sequence joins TRBV29-1 and TRBJ2-7; perhaps TRBD2 as D (5 bases). This CDR3 has 11 amino acids. The germline gives CDR1 SQVTM, CDR2 ANQGSEA. The V end was cut by 3 bases, the J end by 2 bases, with 5 bases between. The CDR3 DNA is TGCAGCGTTGAGGAGGCCTACGAGCAGTACTTC. This encodes CSVEEAYEQYF.

V gene TRBV11-3 combines with J gene TRBJ2-2; 8 nucleotides line up with TRBD1. The CDR3 is made up of 16 amino acids. In germline, CDR1 is SGHNT, CDR2 YENEEA. J was trimmed by 3 bases and V by 5 bases; bases with no gene match: 8. The CDR3 loop reads CASSHTGTGYTGELFF. The CDR3 bases are TGTGCCAGCAGCCATACCGGGACAGGTTACACCGGGGAGCTGTTTTTT.

The chain recombines TRBV27 with TRBJ2-1; D gene ambiguous. Germline V gives CDR1 MNHEY, CDR2 SMNVEV (reference sequence). V was cut by 5 bases and J by 4 bases, with 12 bases left in between. The CDR3 runs to 14 residues. The CDR3 nucleotides are TGTGCCAGCAGTCCCCGCCCAGGTTACAATGAGCAGTTCTTC. This sequence encodes CASSPRPGYNEQFF.

This clone was counted only a few times. The chain couples TRBV9 to TRBJ1-2; D is unresolved. The CDR3 length is 13 residues. V lost 3 bases to trimming and J lost 8 bases, with 14 bases between them. Germline V gene lookup returns CDR1 SGDLS and CDR2 YYNGEE. CDR3 region: CASSAPLQVGYTF. CDR3 in DNA: TGTGCCAGCAGCGCTCCGTTGCAGGTGGGCTACACCTTC.

The V gene is TRBV5-4, the J gene TRBJ2-1; TRBD2 matches 7 bases. Per germline, CDR1 SGHNT and CDR2 YYREEE (reference sequence). The length of the CDR3 is 15 residues. V was clipped by 4 bases and J by 4 bases; unmatched bases: 8. CDR3 DNA sequence: TGTGCCAGCAGCGAAGCGGGGACTGGGTACAATGAGCAGTTCTTC. Translated, it gives CASSEAGTGYNEQFF.

The rearrangement joins TRBV7-9 to TRBJ1-2; a weak D match, TRBD1 (5 bases). Trimming removed 5 bases at V and 4 bases at J, with 11 bases between. The CDR3 runs 13 residues. Germline assignment: CDR1 SEHNR and CDR2 FQNEAQ (reference sequence). CDR3 nucleotides: TGTGCCAGCAGCCGGGAGGGGATCTATGGCTACACCTTC. It is translated as CASSREGIYGYTF.